A single sample gave rise to the 23 T cell receptor beta chains below, sequenced in a study of T cell responses to AZD1222 COVID-19 vaccine. Sequenced by immunoSEQ multiplex PCR; TCRdb stores in-frame clones only, minus some. Of some 97,000 clones listed, approximately 87% are singletons. The sequencing used peripheral blood, collected on day 0 of MenACWY control vaccination. Source of these receptors: an adult in good health.

The chain uses TRBV6-5 and TRBJ1-5; the D gene is possibly TRBD1 (5 bases). CDR3 length equals 14 residues. Trimming pared 8 bases from V and 7 bases from J, leaving 18 bases between. From germline, CDR1 is MNHEY and CDR2 SVGAGI. As DNA, the CDR3 is TGTGCCAGCTGGTACCGAGCCGCAGGGCAGCCCCAGCATTTT. It is translated as CASWYRAAGQPQHF.

V usage is TRBV4-1 and J usage is TRBJ2-3; TRBD2 might be the D (6 bases). The CDR3 runs 15 residues. Trimming pared 4 bases from V and 2 bases from J, leaving 13 bases between. Germline-derived CDR1 and CDR2 are MGHRA and YSYEKL. The CDR3 DNA is TGCGCCAGCAGCCTCGGTGGGGGGTTCACAGATACGCAGTATTTT. Residues: CASSLGGGFTDTQYF.

V gene TRBV5-1 combines with J gene TRBJ2-5; D gene ambiguous. The CDR3 loop spans 14 amino acids. Trimming left V 4 bases short and J 5 bases short, with 15 bases between. Germline CDR1 reads SGHRS; CDR2 reads YFSETQ. The DNA for the CDR3 is TGCGCCAGCAGCCCCCCAGGTGGTCGGGAGACCCAGTACTTC. Its protein product is CASSPPGGRETQYF. Filled out from reference TRBV5-1 and TRBJ2-5, the complete variable domain reads KAGVTQTPRYLIKTRGQQVTLSCSPISGHRSVSWYQQTPGQGLQFLFEYFSETQRNKGNFPGRFSGRQFSNSRSEMNVSTLELGDSALYLCASSPPGGRETQYFGPGTRLLVL.

This clone occurred a few times. The CDR3 region is CASSLEVAPTEAFF. The CDR3 DNA reads TGCGCCAGCAGCCTCGAAGTAGCCCCAACGGAAGCTTTCTTT. V gene TRBV4-1 combines with J gene TRBJ1-1; D unclear. CDR3 length: 14 residues. V shed 4 bases and J shed 8 bases, with 17 bases lying between them. Germline V gene sequence: CDR1 MGHRA, CDR2 YSYEKL.

The chain recombines TRBV10-3 with TRBJ2-3, with TRBD2 matching 7 bases. The CDR3 sequence is 15 residues long. Germline V gene sequence: CDR1 ENHRY, CDR2 SYGVKD. The V and J ends lost 6 bases and 2 bases, in that order; junction bases with no gene match: 8. CDR3 sequence: CAIRPGLHDTDTQYF. In nucleotides, the CDR3 is TGTGCCATCAGACCGGGACTACATGACACAGATACGCAGTATTTT.

The chain uses TRBV5-1 and TRBJ1-2; D is undetermined. The CDR3 has 13 amino acids. With 2 bases removed from V and 3 bases from J, the gap between germline ends came to 8 bases. In germline, CDR1 is SGHRS, CDR2 YFSETQ. CDR3 sequence reads: CASSFTGDYGYTF. The CDR3 DNA reads TGCGCCAGCAGCTTTACGGGAGACTATGGCTACACCTTC.

V is TRBV6-5 and J is TRBJ1-1; the D gene is possibly TRBD1 (5 bases). Trimming stripped 6 bases from V and 8 bases from J, with 16 bases between. The length of the CDR3 is 13 residues. CDR1 and CDR2 from the germline V gene are MNHEY and SVGAGI. The CDR3 reads CASRLQGVGEAFF. For the CDR3, the DNA is TGTGCCAGCAGACTGCAGGGAGTGGGGGAAGCTTTCTTT.

The rearrangement uses TRBV6-2 or TRBV6-3 and TRBJ1-2; the match to TRBD1 covers 7 bases. This CDR3 has 16 amino acids. Germline trimming cut 0 bases from V and 8 bases from J; bases unmatched to any gene: 12. Germline loops: CDR1 MNHEY, CDR2 SVGEGT. The CDR3 DNA sequence: TGTGCCAGCAGTTACTCGAGGGGGCGAGGATCGAGAGGCTACACCTTC. Its translation: CASSYSRGRGSRGYTF.

The chain has TRBV19 and TRBJ1-6; 7 nucleotides align to TRBD1. Germline CDR1 LNHDA, CDR2 SQIVND (reference sequence). CDR3 length: 14 residues. Trimming at V came to 8 bases and at J to 6 bases, leaving 7 bases not matched to a gene. The CDR3 reads CASQDRTGNSPLHF. DNA for the CDR3: TGTGCCAGTCAGGACAGGACGGGTAATTCACCCCTCCACTTT.

This sequence joins TRBV2 and TRBJ1-2; TRBD1 matches at 11 bases. Germline V gene data show CDR1 as SNHLY and CDR2 as FYNNEI. The CDR3 is 15 amino acids. With 6 bases clipped from V and 8 bases from J, the junction kept 11 bases outside the gene matches. This CDR3 reads CASRVDRGRGRGYTF. DNA for the CDR3: TGTGCCAGCAGAGTGGACAGGGGGCGTGGACGGGGCTACACCTTC.

This CDR3 reads CASSPGGGRTDTQYF. The CDR3 DNA is TGTGCCAGCAGCCCCGGGGGGGGACGCACAGATACGCAGTATTTT. V usage is TRBV7-7 and J usage is TRBJ2-3; 8 bases line up with TRBD2. The CDR3 extends over 15 amino acids. Trimming at V came to 5 bases and at J to 1 base, leaving 5 bases not matched to a gene. CDR1 is SSHAT, CDR2 FNYEAQ, per germline (reference sequence).

The chain is built from TRBV4-2 and TRBJ1-1; D uncertain. The CDR3 runs 15 residues. Trimming shortened V by 0 bases and J by 0 bases, and 8 bases separated the two germline ends. CDR1 LGHNA and CDR2 YNFKEQ come from the germline V gene. CDR3 in amino acids: CASSQDPRVNTEAFF. The CDR3 DNA reads TGTGCCAGCAGCCAAGATCCACGAGTGAACACTGAAGCTTTCTTT.

This chain links TRBV18 with TRBJ1-1, with D possibly matching TRBD1 (5 bases). The V gene's germline CDR1 is KGHSH and CDR2 LQKENI. This CDR3 spans 13 amino acids. Deletions cut 2 bases from V and 7 bases from J, with 11 bases between. In nucleotides, the CDR3 is TGTGCCAGCTCACCAGGCTCTGGGGGTGAAGCTTTCTTT. This gives the protein CASSPGSGGEAFF.

This chain links TRBV16 with TRBJ1-1; 7 nucleotides line up with TRBD1. V dropped 0 bases and J dropped 5; count of bases not matched to a gene: 6. Germline V gene lookup returns CDR1 KGHSY and CDR2 FQNENV. The CDR3 spans 15 residues. The CDR3 DNA follows: TGTGCCAGCAGCCAATCGACAGGGCGTGAGACTGAAGCTTTCTTT. Its protein is CASSQSTGRETEAFF.

V usage is TRBV5-1 and J usage is TRBJ1-4; no clear D gene. Trimming stripped 1 base from V and 7 bases from J, with 8 bases between. The CDR3 length is 13 residues. Per the germline V gene, CDR1 is SGHRS and CDR2 is YFSETQ. The CDR3 loop reads CASSLYPLEKLFF. The CDR3 nucleotides are TGCGCCAGCAGCTTGTACCCCCTTGAAAAACTGTTTTTT.

This chain uses TRBV7-3 with TRBJ2-2, with 9 bases lining up with TRBD2. CDR1 is SGHTA, CDR2 FQGTGA, per germline. With 5 bases clipped from V and 2 bases from J, the junction kept 6 bases outside the gene matches. The CDR3 consists of 16 residues. This CDR3 is CASSKPSGVNTGELFF. In DNA form, the CDR3 reads TGTGCCAGCAGCAAACCTAGCGGGGTTAACACCGGGGAGCTGTTTTTT.

The chain couples TRBV5-1 to TRBJ2-5; D remains unclear. V was cut by 5 bases and J by 5 bases, with 16 bases left in between. The CDR3 has 14 amino acids. Germline values: CDR1 SGHRS, CDR2 YFSETQ. The CDR3 sequence is CASSPPQALETQYF. CDR3 sequence (DNA): TGCGCCAGCAGTCCCCCCCAAGCCTTGGAGACCCAGTACTTC.

This rearrangement joins TRBV13 to TRBJ2-3; D remains unclear. V was clipped by 0 bases and J by 1 base, with 14 bases between them. CDR1 PRHDT and CDR2 FYEKMQ come from the germline V gene (reference sequence). The CDR3 totals 17 residues. CDR3 bases: TGTGCCAGCAGCTTAGGGGCAGGTGCGTCAGGCACAGATACGCAGTATTTT. Translated, it gives CASSLGAGASGTDTQYF.

The J gene is TRBJ1-2, the V gene TRBV25-1; TRBD1 matches 7 bases. V lost 5 bases and J lost 3; bases outside the gene matches: 6. The germline V gene has CDR1 MGHDK and CDR2 SYGVNS. CDR3 length: 14 amino acids. The CDR3 region has the DNA TGTGCCAGCAGTCCATTAGGACAGGACTATGGCTACACCTTC. Protein product: CASSPLGQDYGYTF.

The chain has TRBV14 and TRBJ1-2, with D unresolved. The CDR3 has 14 residues. V lost 5 bases and J 2 bases, leaving 12 bases between the germline ends. Germline values: CDR1 SGHDN, CDR2 FVKESK. CDR3 residues: CASSYRTRNYGYTF. The DNA of the CDR3 is TGTGCCAGCAGCTATCGGACCCGAAACTATGGCTACACCTTC.

The chain uses TRBV20-1 and TRBJ2-5; D gene ambiguous. Germline lookup yields CDR1 DFQATT and CDR2 SNEGSKA (reference sequence). The CDR3 extends over 10 amino acids. V lost 6 bases and J lost 5, with 7 bases in between. For the CDR3, the DNA is TGCAGTGCCAGCGAGGAGACCCAGTACTTC. It translates to CSASEETQYF.

This sequence joins TRBV28 and TRBJ1-5; D unresolved. Germline V gives CDR1 MDHEN, CDR2 SYDVKM. CDR3 length equals 14 residues. V was trimmed by 7 bases and J by 5 bases, leaving 15 bases between them. The CDR3, as DNA: TGTGCCAGCACGAACCGGGGTGCATATCAGCCCCAGCATTTT. Translation: CASTNRGAYQPQHF.

This sequence joins TRBV11-3 and TRBJ2-1; tentatively, D is TRBD1 or TRBD2 (6 bases each). Trimming stripped 3 bases from V and 5 bases from J, with 11 bases between. The germline gives CDR1 SGHNT, CDR2 YENEEA. The CDR3 is made up of 14 amino acids. The CDR3 spells CASSFGGRHNEQFF. In DNA form, the CDR3 reads TGTGCCAGCAGCTTTGGGGGGCGTCACAATGAGCAGTTCTTC.